Given below is one TCR beta chain in context. The antigen is not known. TCRdb's table, derived via immunoSEQ multiplex PCR, lists solely in-frame clones and lacks some. The repertoire holds about 78,000 clones, with 84% as singletons. The sample comes from a study of OX40 agonist ivuxolimab in advanced cancers. Notes on the study in general: In CD8+ T cells, expanded clones were on average more numerous than in CD4+. Compared with others, partial responders at 0.1-3.0 mg/kg displayed clonal expansion among the lowest.

Germline V CDR1 and CDR2: SEHNR, FQNEAQ (reference sequence). V lost 5 bases and J lost 5, with 12 bases in between. The CDR3 consists of 13 residues. The TCR originated in an adult with an advanced solid tumor such as melanoma, head and neck, liver or kidney cancer. Material: CD4+ or CD8+ T cells sorted from blood, obtained in a trial of the OX40 agonist ivuxolimab. The chain carries TRBV7-9 and TRBJ1-2, with no clear D. The CDR3 here is CASSRGLGYGYTF. CDR3 in DNA: TGTGCCAGCAGCAGAGGGTTGGGTTATGGCTACACCTTC.